This TCR beta chain is from a study of blood T cells in healthy people across ages. Broader study findings: In older individuals, TCR beta diversity per million T cells was lower, falling roughly linearly with age.

The CDR3 loop spans 16 amino acids. CDR1 SGDLS and CDR2 YYNGEE come from the germline V gene. Sample-barcoded 5' priming and a J-beta primer mix drove a second PCR of about 7 to 11 cycles. TCRdb analysed the 5' RACE reads with MiXCR anew, one entry per CDR3 protein. The sample lists some 900,000 distinct CDR3 sequences; around 26% were seen once. This clonotype was found a few times. Antigen: not known. It may be a read error: a sequence one base away is much more abundant. The chain links TRBV9 to TRBJ2-7, with 11 bases matching TRBD1. The assigned J gene may be wrong: the sequence end matches TRBJ2-5 better. The sequencing sample was made of blood. This clonotype was sampled from a woman aged 80 or over in good health. CDR3 nucleotide sequence: TGTGCCAGCAGCCCTAGTGGACAGGGGGCTTGGGAGACCCAGTACTTC. Protein product: CASSPSGQGAWETQYF.